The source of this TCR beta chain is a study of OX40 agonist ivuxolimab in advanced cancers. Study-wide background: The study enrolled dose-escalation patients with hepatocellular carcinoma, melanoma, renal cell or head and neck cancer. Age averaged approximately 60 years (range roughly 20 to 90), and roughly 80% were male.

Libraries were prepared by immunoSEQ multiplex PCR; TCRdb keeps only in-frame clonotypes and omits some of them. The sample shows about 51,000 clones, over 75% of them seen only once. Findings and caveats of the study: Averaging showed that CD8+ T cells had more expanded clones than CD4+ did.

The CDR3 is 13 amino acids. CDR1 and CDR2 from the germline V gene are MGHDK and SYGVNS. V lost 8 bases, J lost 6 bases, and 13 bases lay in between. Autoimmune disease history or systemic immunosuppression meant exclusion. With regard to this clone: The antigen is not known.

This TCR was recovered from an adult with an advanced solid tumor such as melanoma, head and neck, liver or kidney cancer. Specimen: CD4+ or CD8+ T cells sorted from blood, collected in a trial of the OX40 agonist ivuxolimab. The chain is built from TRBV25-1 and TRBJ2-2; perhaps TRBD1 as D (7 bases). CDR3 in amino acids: CASGDREAGELFF. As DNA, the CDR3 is TGTGCCAGCGGCGACAGGGAGGCCGGGGAGCTGTTTTTT. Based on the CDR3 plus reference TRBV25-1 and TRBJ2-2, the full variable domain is EADIYQTPRYLVIGTGKKITLECSQTMGHDKMYWYQQDPGMELHLIHYSYGVNSTEKGDLSSESTVSRIRTEHFPLTLESARPSHTSQYLCASGDREAGELFFGEGSRLTVL.